The clone carrying this T cell receptor (beta chain) showed up just a few times. No antigen is known for it. Exclusion criteria comprised uncontrolled infection, other autoimmune disease, pregnancy or lactation. The data belong to a study of T cells in Graves' hyperthyroidism and ophthalmopathy. Points from the study as a whole: Clonotypes that were expanded in thyroid above 0.001 mostly appeared in blood too. A median 6.5 months before onset, the model predicted ophthalmopathy.

The CDR3 is made up of 15 amino acids. V shed 5 bases, J shed 5 bases, and the junction held 11 bases outside the gene matches. Germline assignment: CDR1 MNHNS and CDR2 SASEGT. The CDR3 regions of TCR beta were amplified from RNA transcripts. When the TCR CDR3 underwent first-round RT-PCR, the HTBI primer set was used. TCRdb processed the multiplex PCR reads anew with MiXCR; each CDR3 protein has one entry. The profile covers 300,000 to 450,000 distinct CDR3 sequences, with approximately 17% appearing a single time and less than 45% taken by the ten largest. V gene TRBV6-1 combines with J gene TRBJ1-2; 7 bases align to TRBD1. This sequence originates from a man younger than 35 with Graves' ophthalmopathy. Sequencing was done on a sample of blood. In DNA form, the CDR3 reads TGTGCCAGCAGTCCCCCAGGGGGGCGTAGGTATGGCTACACCTTC. Amino acid sequence: CASSPPGGRRYGYTF.